This entry concerns a single TCR beta chain. With a J-beta primer mix and a sample-barcoded 5' primer, a second PCR ran 7 to 11 cycles. Each CDR3 protein is one row after TCRdb ran MiXCR on the 5' RACE reads. Altogether roughly 1.6 million distinct CDR3 sequences are present, about 32% being singletons, with the ten largest covering roughly 12%. V was clipped by 6 bases and J by 2 bases; unmatched bases: 6. The CDR3 has 14 amino acids. The V gene's germline CDR1 is SGHAT and CDR2 FQNNGV. Individuals who donated were healthy Caucasians from Russia aged roughly 6 to 100. This sample is part of a study of blood T cells in healthy people across ages.

Sequenced material: blood. The TCR comes from a woman under 40 in good health. The chain is built from TRBV11-2 and TRBJ2-7, with 8 bases identical to TRBD2. The CDR3 here is CASSVGLAPYEQYF. CDR3 nucleotide sequence: TGTGCCAGCAGTGTCGGACTAGCACCCTACGAGCAGTACTTC.